This T cell receptor (beta chain) was recovered during a study of T cell repertoires in cytomegalovirus infection. Looking at the study overall: An indication of both CMV infection and matching HLA type came from public TCR beta signatures.

MiXCR, run by TCRdb on the reads, gives a single entry per CDR3 protein. The data contain approximately 600,000 distinct CDR3 sequences, 40% of them seen just once; the ten biggest clones take up 48%. On this clonotype: Its target is not known.

Overall study findings and caveats: In two of eight donors, the top clonotype was HLA-C-restricted CMV-specific.

The TCR was taken from a human donor in good health (CMV status not recorded). Some clones in this sample may be carry-over from other donors' samples. Sequenced here: cultured PBMCs, sampled from culture after CMV antigen stimulation.

DNA for the CDR3: TGTGCCAGCAGCTTAGCGGGGGCAGGAACGAACGAGCAGTACTTC. Its protein is CASSLAGAGTNEQYF. The V call is TRBV7-9, the J call TRBJ2-7; D is possibly TRBD1 (6 bases). Trimming left V 0 bases short and J 5 bases short, with 14 bases between. Germline V gene data show CDR1 as SEHNR and CDR2 as FQNEAQ (reference sequence). The length of the CDR3 is 15 residues.